Each of the 20 T cell receptor beta chains below was sequenced from the same sample in a study of cytomegalovirus exposure and HLA in healthy donors. Profiling relied on immunoSEQ multiplex PCR, and the TCRdb table lists in-frame clones only, not all of them. The sample gives about 60,000 clones, almost 97% of which show up once; 0.95% to 1.5% is in the top ten. The sequenced material came from PBMCs. The receptors stem from a young woman in good health and CMV-seronegative.

The genes are TRBV18 and TRBJ2-7, with D maybe TRBD2 (5 bases). CDR3 length: 14 residues. V was cut by 1 base and J by 0 bases, with 7 bases left in between. Germline CDR1 reads KGHSH; CDR2 reads LQKENI. CDR3 DNA sequence: TGTGCCAGCTCACCACGGAGGAGCTCCTACGAGCAGTACTTC. Its translation: CASSPRRSSYEQYF.

The chain recombines TRBV11-3 with TRBJ2-1, with 9 bases identical to TRBD2. V lost 5 bases to trimming and J lost 9 bases; unmatched junction nucleotides: 11. The CDR3 sequence is 15 residues long. From germline, CDR1 is SGHNT and CDR2 YENEEA. The CDR3 region has the DNA TGTGCCAGCAGCCCGACGGCGGGAGGGGCCCGTGAGCAGTTCTTC. Protein product: CASSPTAGGAREQFF. Full variable domain (remainder filled in from reference TRBV11-3 and TRBJ2-1): EAGVVQSPRYKIIEKKQPVAFWCNPISGHNTLYWYLQNLGQGPELLIRYENEEAVDDSQLPKDRFSAERLKGVDSTLKIQPAELGDSAVYLCASSPTAGGAREQFFGPGTRLTVL.

The chain joins TRBV27 to TRBJ2-3; a possible D gene is TRBD2 (5 bases). The V end lost 10 bases, the J end lost 2 bases, and 19 bases lay between the germline ends. The CDR3 is 15 residues long. Germline loops: CDR1 MNHEY, CDR2 SMNVEV (reference sequence). The CDR3 protein is CATPGETQPTDTQYF. As DNA, the CDR3 is TGTGCCACCCCCGGGGAGACACAGCCCACAGATACGCAGTATTTT.

The V and J genes are TRBV7-9 and TRBJ2-7; TRBD2 is a possible D gene (6 bases). V dropped 5 bases and J dropped 3 bases, with 17 bases sitting between them. There are 15 residues in the CDR3. CDR1 is SEHNR and CDR2 is FQNEAQ in the germline V gene (reference sequence). CDR3 DNA: TGTGCCAGCAGCCCCCGCGGGGTTAGTGGCTACGAGCAGTACTTC. Translation: CASSPRGVSGYEQYF.

This sequence joins TRBV28 and TRBJ2-3; D might be TRBD2 (7 bases). Germline assignment: CDR1 MDHEN and CDR2 SYDVKM. V lost 5 bases to trimming and J lost 3 bases, with 18 bases between them. CDR3 length: 16 residues. For the CDR3, the DNA is TGTGCCAGCAGTCCACCTTTAGGGGGGGGGACAGATACGCAGTATTTT. Its protein product is CASSPPLGGGTDTQYF.

CDR3 coding DNA: TGTGCCAGCAGCGCCCCGGGCGGCGGGCACCAAGAGACCCAGTACTTC. This sequence encodes CASSAPGGGHQETQYF. This chain connects TRBV7-2 to TRBJ2-5; D is possibly TRBD2 (5 bases). This CDR3 region has 16 residues. V lost 5 bases and J lost 0, with 16 bases in between. The germline CDR1 and CDR2 sequences are SGHTA and FQGNSA.

The J gene is TRBJ2-1, the V gene TRBV10-2; D perhaps matches TRBD1 (8 bases). Trimming cost V 3 bases and J 9 bases, with 15 bases left between them. From germline, CDR1 is WSHSY and CDR2 SAAADI. This CDR3 is 14 amino acids long. CDR3 DNA sequence: TGCGCCAGCAGTGAATACAACAGGGGGGGTGAGCAGTTCTTC. It codes for CASSEYNRGGEQFF.

The rearrangement joins TRBV9 to TRBJ2-1; D is possibly TRBD1 (5 bases). The CDR3 has 12 residues. The germline V gene has CDR1 SGDLS and CDR2 YYNGEE. Trimming pared 7 bases from V and 9 bases from J, leaving 14 bases between. As DNA, the CDR3 is TGTGCCAGCCAAGGTAGGGGCGGTGAGCAGTTCTTC. This encodes CASQGRGGEQFF.

The V call is TRBV7-2, the J call TRBJ2-1; 7 nucleotides agree with TRBD2. Germline V gene data show CDR1 as SGHTA and CDR2 as FQGNSA. J lost 0 bases, V lost 5 bases, and 7 bases had no gene match. The CDR3 sequence is 16 residues long. For the CDR3, the DNA is TGTGCCAGCAGCCCGAGCGGGATCAGCTCCTACAATGAGCAGTTCTTC. This translates into CASSPSGISSYNEQFF.

This chain uses TRBV19 with TRBJ2-5, with TRBD2 identical over 7 bases. The CDR3 consists of 15 residues. With 7 bases clipped from V and 0 bases from J, the junction kept 8 bases outside the gene matches. Per germline, CDR1 LNHDA and CDR2 SQIVND (reference sequence). For the CDR3, the DNA is TGTGCCAGTAAGGGGAGCGGGGCGTACCAAGAGACCCAGTACTTC. It codes for CASKGSGAYQETQYF.

This chain links TRBV7-9 with TRBJ1-2; D is possibly TRBD1 (6 bases). Germline CDR1 and CDR2: SEHNR and FQNEAQ (reference sequence). The CDR3 is 16 residues long. V was clipped by 4 bases and J by 2 bases, with 17 bases between them. CDR3 sequence (DNA): TGTGCCAGCAGCTACCCCCAGGGGCAGGGGAACTATGGCTACACCTTC. It translates to CASSYPQGQGNYGYTF.

This clone appeared once. Here the CDR3 reads CASSTRGLSTDTQYF. CDR3 in DNA: TGTGCCAGCAGCACCAGGGGGCTTAGCACAGATACGCAGTATTTT. V and J are TRBV9 and TRBJ2-3, with TRBD1 matching over 8 bases. CDR3 size: 15 residues. J was trimmed by 0 bases and V by 4 bases; bases with no gene match: 4. The germline V gene encodes CDR1 SGDLS and CDR2 YYNGEE.

The chain joins TRBV12-5 to TRBJ1-1; D possibly corresponds to TRBD1 (5 bases). CDR3 size: 11 residues. Germline V lookup: CDR1 LGHNT, CDR2 FRNRAP. Trimming removed 7 bases at V and 7 bases at J, with 10 bases between. CDR3 DNA sequence: TGTGCTAGTGCCTCCCAGGGTGAAGCTTTCTTT. This codes for CASASQGEAFF.

V and J are TRBV7-9 and TRBJ2-3, with D possibly matching TRBD2 (5 bases). V was clipped by 5 bases and J by 1 base, with 13 bases between them. CDR1 is SEHNR and CDR2 is FQNEAQ in the germline V gene (reference sequence). The CDR3 has 15 amino acids. In DNA, the CDR3 is TGTGCCAGCAGCCGGCCGGGGATAGGCACAGATACGCAGTATTTT. It translates to CASSRPGIGTDTQYF.

This chain links TRBV10-3 with TRBJ2-1; tentative D call: TRBD2 (6 bases). This CDR3 is 16 amino acids long. The germline V gene encodes CDR1 ENHRY and CDR2 SYGVKD. Trimming stripped 2 bases from V and 7 bases from J, with 18 bases between. CDR3 DNA: TGTGCCATCAGTGAGGCGGGACTTAGGGCTGGGAATGAGCAGTTCTTC. Translation gives CAISEAGLRAGNEQFF.

The V gene is TRBV10-3, the J gene TRBJ2-1; 7 positions agree with TRBD1. This CDR3 has 15 amino acids. CDR1 ENHRY and CDR2 SYGVKD come from the germline V gene. With V trimmed by 5 bases and J by 0 bases, 4 bases remained unmatched. CDR3 DNA: TGTGCCATCAGTCGACAGGGCGACTCCTACAATGAGCAGTTCTTC. Protein sequence: CAISRQGDSYNEQFF.

The J gene is TRBJ1-3, the V gene TRBV7-3, with D maybe TRBD1 (5 bases). Between the trimmed V and J ends, which lost 5 bases and 0 bases, there was a span of 14 bases. The CDR3 length is 16 residues. CDR1 and CDR2 from the germline V gene are SGHTA and FQGTGA. In DNA form, the CDR3 reads TGTGCCAGCAGCCCCCGCGGCAGGGACTCTGGAAACACCATATATTTT. It is translated as CASSPRGRDSGNTIYF.

The chain recombines TRBV9 with TRBJ2-7; 9 nucleotides match TRBD1. Germline V gene lookup returns CDR1 SGDLS and CDR2 YYNGEE. V was pared by 0 bases and J by 7 bases, with 11 bases of the junction left unmatched. This CDR3 region has 16 residues. CDR3: CASSVDPQGATGEQYF. Written as DNA, the CDR3 is TGTGCCAGCAGCGTAGACCCACAGGGGGCAACGGGAGAGCAGTACTTC.

The chain combines TRBV10-2 with TRBJ2-5; 9 nucleotides align to TRBD2. The CDR3 spans 17 residues. J gave up 1 base and V 4 bases, and 10 bases lay outside the gene matches. Germline CDR1 reads WSHSY; CDR2 reads SAAADI. Here the CDR3 DNA reads TGCGCCAGCAGTGGGTGGCGGGGGGGATCGTTCCAAGAGACCCAGTACTTC. Protein: CASSGWRGGSFQETQYF.

The chain joins TRBV6-5 to TRBJ1-5, with D unresolved. The CDR3 covers 15 residues. Germline assignment: CDR1 MNHEY and CDR2 SVGAGI. Trimming cost V 4 bases and J 4 bases, with 14 bases left between them. CDR3 coding DNA: TGTGCCAGCAGTTTTAACGGTGAGGGAAATCAGCCCCAGCATTTT. It is translated as CASSFNGEGNQPQHF.